One and the same sample provided the 14 T cell receptor beta chains below, sequenced in a study of blood T cell repertoires in COVID-19. Assay: immunoSEQ multiplex PCR; the TCRdb copy retains only in-frame clones and omits some. The sample lists over 50,000 clones; 80% to 90% were seen once. The sequencing sample was made of peripheral blood. The receptor source for this set is a man aged 50 or older with acute or convalescent COVID-19.

V and J are TRBV7-9 and TRBJ2-1; TRBD2 agrees at 11 bases. The CDR3 has 16 residues. The V segment lost 6 bases and the J segment 4 bases; nucleotides outside the gene matches: 8. Germline V gene data show CDR1 as SEHNR and CDR2 as FQNEAQ (reference sequence). The CDR3: CASSTLAGGAYNEQFF. As DNA, the CDR3 is TGTGCCAGCAGTACCCTAGCGGGAGGCGCTTACAATGAGCAGTTCTTC.

This clone was recorded once. The rearrangement uses TRBV27 and TRBJ2-1; 9 bases fit TRBD1. The V gene's germline CDR1 is MNHEY and CDR2 SMNVEV (reference sequence). V trimming: 5 bases; J trimming: 8 bases; junction bases outside the gene matches: 10. The CDR3 has 15 residues. In DNA, the CDR3 is TGTGCCAGCAGTGCGCCGGGACAGGGAAAAGATGAGCAGTTCTTC. Protein product: CASSAPGQGKDEQFF.

The V gene is TRBV4-1, the J gene TRBJ2-1, with TRBD2 matching over 12 bases. Per germline, CDR1 MGHRA and CDR2 YSYEKL. This CDR3 has 16 residues. The ends lost 4 bases at V and 8 bases at J; junction bases unmatched: 9. The CDR3 is CASSPETSGSLYEQFF. The CDR3 DNA is TGCGCCAGCAGCCCGGAGACTAGCGGGAGCTTGTATGAGCAGTTCTTC.

The count of this clone is one. The V and J genes are TRBV18 and TRBJ1-5, with TRBD1 as a possible D gene (5 bases). CDR3 length: 18 amino acids. Per germline, CDR1 KGHSH and CDR2 LQKENI. Trimming removed 3 bases from V and 0 bases from J, with 18 bases in between. The CDR3 DNA reads as TGTGCCAGCTCACCCGAGATAAAGGGGACTGGTAGCAATCAGCCCCAGCATTTT. It yields the protein CASSPEIKGTGSNQPQHF.

The chain is built from TRBV6-1 and TRBJ1-2; TRBD1 aligns across 7 bases. The length of the CDR3 is 14 residues. The V and J ends lost 2 bases and 8 bases, in that order; junction bases with no gene match: 8. The germline CDR1 and CDR2 sequences are MNHNS and SASEGT. The CDR3 is CASSELGDSGGYTF. CDR3 in DNA: TGTGCCAGCAGTGAATTAGGGGACAGTGGGGGCTACACCTTC.

V and J are TRBV27 and TRBJ1-1, with D maybe TRBD1 (5 bases). The CDR3 extends over 13 amino acids. Between the trimmed V and J ends, which lost 8 bases and 6 bases, there was a span of 16 bases. In germline, CDR1 is MNHEY, CDR2 SMNVEV (reference sequence). CDR3 loop: CASRWGRSPEAFF. The CDR3 DNA is TGTGCCAGCCGATGGGGCCGGTCGCCTGAAGCTTTCTTT.

This chain uses TRBV12-3 or TRBV12-4 with TRBJ2-1; no clear D. This CDR3 contains 12 residues. Trimming took 1 base from V and 5 from J, leaving 3 bases between them. CDR3 region: CASSLGDNEQFF. DNA for the CDR3: TGTGCCAGCAGTTTAGGAGACAATGAGCAGTTCTTC.

The chain uses TRBV5-1 and TRBJ2-1; 8 bases line up with TRBD1. Germline assignment: CDR1 SGHRS and CDR2 YFSETQ. The CDR3 is made up of 17 amino acids. V gave up 4 bases and J gave up 8 bases; unmatched junction bases: 17. The CDR3 reads CASSRRISGDRRYEQFF. The CDR3 bases are TGCGCCAGCAGCCGCCGCATTTCAGGGGACAGGCGATATGAGCAGTTCTTC.

This chain connects TRBV29-1 to TRBJ2-7; TRBD1 agrees at 10 bases. Per germline, CDR1 SQVTM and CDR2 ANQGSEA. With V trimmed by 4 bases and J by 4 bases, 4 bases remained unmatched. CDR3 length: 13 amino acids. The CDR3 sequence: CSVGGQGGYEQYF. In DNA, the CDR3 is TGCAGCGTTGGAGGACAGGGGGGATACGAGCAGTACTTC.

J is TRBJ1-6 and V is TRBV10-2, with a possible D match to TRBD1 (5 bases). This CDR3 is built from 17 residues. The germline V gene has CDR1 WSHSY and CDR2 SAAADI. V dropped 0 bases and J dropped 7 bases, with 16 bases sitting between them. The CDR3 DNA sequence: TGCGCCAGCAGTGAGTCGGTGGGGGGGTTTAGCAATTCACCCCTCCACTTT. Its translation is CASSESVGGFSNSPLHF.

This chain connects TRBV30 to TRBJ1-2, with 8 bases matching TRBD1. This CDR3 region has 13 residues. Germline assignment: CDR1 GTSNPN and CDR2 SVGIG (reference sequence). J gave up 8 bases and V 2 bases, and 7 bases lay outside the gene matches. The CDR3 bases are TGTGCCTGGAGTTCTCAGGGGGCCGGCGGCTACACCTTC. Encoded protein: CAWSSQGAGGYTF.

This chain uses TRBV5-4 with TRBJ2-3, with a weak D call TRBD2 (5 bases). The CDR3 is 14 residues long. Germline CDR1 reads SGHNT; CDR2 reads YYREEE (reference sequence). V dropped 4 bases and J dropped 2 bases, with 11 bases sitting between them. CDR3 sequence reads: CASSGRAATDTQYF. In DNA form, the CDR3 reads TGTGCCAGCAGCGGGCGAGCGGCCACAGATACGCAGTATTTT. The complete variable domain, with remaining parts taken from reference TRBV5-4 and TRBJ2-3, reads ETGVTQSPTHLIKTRGQQVTLRCSSQSGHNTVSWYQQALGQGPQFIFQYYREEENGRGNFPPRFSGLQFPNYSSELNVNALELDDSALYLCASSGRAATDTQYFGPGTRLTVL.

The chain uses TRBV27 and TRBJ2-2; 9 bases map to TRBD2. The CDR3 is made up of 15 amino acids. Germline assignment: CDR1 MNHEY and CDR2 SMNVEV (reference sequence). Unmatched junction bases numbered 4, after V lost 5 bases and J lost 3 bases. The CDR3 sequence: CASSRTSAYTGELFF. The CDR3 DNA reads as TGTGCCAGCAGTCGGACTAGCGCGTACACCGGGGAGCTGTTTTTT.

The V call is TRBV19, the J call TRBJ1-5; D ambiguous. The CDR3 length is 14 residues. Trimming shortened V by 10 bases and J by 4 bases, and 17 bases separated the two germline ends. The V gene's germline CDR1 is LNHDA and CDR2 SQIVND (reference sequence). The CDR3 loop is CATKVGSFNQPQHF. The CDR3 nucleotides are TGTGCCACCAAGGTGGGGAGTTTTAATCAGCCCCAGCATTTT. Variable domain in full (rest from reference TRBV19 and TRBJ1-5): DGGITQSPKYLFRKEGQNVTLSCEQNLNHDAMYWYRQDPGQGLRLIYYSQIVNDFQKGDIAEGYSVSREKKESFPLTVTSAQKNPTAFYLCATKVGSFNQPQHFGDGTRLSIL.